Following are 6 T cell receptor beta chains from one sample sequenced in a study of cytomegalovirus exposure and HLA in healthy donors. Profiled with immunoSEQ multiplex PCR; TCRdb holds only in-frame clones, not every one. The sample shows over 110,000 clones, 80% to 90% of them seen only once. Sequenced input: PBMCs. The origin of the receptors is a man aged 18 to 30 in good health and CMV-seronegative.

V usage is TRBV4-1 and J usage is TRBJ2-3; TRBD1 aligns across 8 bases. Germline lookup yields CDR1 MGHRA and CDR2 YSYEKL. The CDR3 loop spans 15 amino acids. V lost 0 bases to trimming and J lost 5 bases; unmatched junction nucleotides: 4. For the CDR3, the DNA is TGCGCCAGCAGCCAAGATTCAGGGGGCGTAGATACGCAGTATTTT. Translating gives CASSQDSGGVDTQYF.

This rearrangement joins TRBV18 to TRBJ2-7; D is ambiguous. The CDR3 is 14 amino acids. V dropped 0 bases and J dropped 2 bases, with 8 bases sitting between them. Germline V gene sequence: CDR1 KGHSH, CDR2 LQKENI. As DNA, the CDR3 is TGTGCCAGCTCACCACCATCAGAAGCCTACGAGCAGTACTTC. It encodes CASSPPSEAYEQYF.

This clone was recorded a few times. The chain employs TRBV7-2 and TRBJ2-7; 9 positions agree with TRBD1. Germline V lookup: CDR1 SGHTA, CDR2 FQGNSA. The CDR3 has 14 residues. With 4 bases clipped from V and 2 bases from J, the junction kept 3 bases outside the gene matches. CDR3 in DNA: TGTGCCAGCAGCTGGACAGGGGACACCTACGAGCAGTACTTC. Translation gives CASSWTGDTYEQYF.

The chain combines TRBV5-4 with TRBJ1-2; TRBD1 matches 8 bases. V gave up 5 bases and J gave up 8 bases; unmatched junction bases: 11. Germline V gene lookup returns CDR1 SGHNT and CDR2 YYREEE (reference sequence). The CDR3 contains 14 residues. In nucleotides, the CDR3 is TGTGCCAGCAGTTCCCCAGACAGGGGTTACGGCTACACCTTC. It yields the protein CASSSPDRGYGYTF.

The count of this clone is one. The chain couples TRBV7-9 to TRBJ2-3; D unresolved. CDR1 is SEHNR, CDR2 FQNEAQ, per germline (reference sequence). Trimming stripped 2 bases from V and 5 bases from J, with 17 bases between. This CDR3 spans 16 amino acids. The CDR3 is CASSLSGTPPEDTQYF. The CDR3 DNA sequence: TGTGCCAGCAGCTTATCGGGTACCCCGCCAGAAGATACGCAGTATTTT.

The rearrangement links TRBV5-1 to TRBJ2-5, with 7 bases identical to TRBD2. V was clipped by 6 bases and J by 5 bases; unmatched bases: 16. Looked up from germline, CDR1 is SGHRS and CDR2 is YFSETQ. The CDR3 is made up of 16 amino acids. The CDR3, as DNA: TGCGCCAGCACCTTACTAGCGTCAGGACGTGGTGAGACCCAGTACTTC. Encoded protein: CASTLLASGRGETQYF.